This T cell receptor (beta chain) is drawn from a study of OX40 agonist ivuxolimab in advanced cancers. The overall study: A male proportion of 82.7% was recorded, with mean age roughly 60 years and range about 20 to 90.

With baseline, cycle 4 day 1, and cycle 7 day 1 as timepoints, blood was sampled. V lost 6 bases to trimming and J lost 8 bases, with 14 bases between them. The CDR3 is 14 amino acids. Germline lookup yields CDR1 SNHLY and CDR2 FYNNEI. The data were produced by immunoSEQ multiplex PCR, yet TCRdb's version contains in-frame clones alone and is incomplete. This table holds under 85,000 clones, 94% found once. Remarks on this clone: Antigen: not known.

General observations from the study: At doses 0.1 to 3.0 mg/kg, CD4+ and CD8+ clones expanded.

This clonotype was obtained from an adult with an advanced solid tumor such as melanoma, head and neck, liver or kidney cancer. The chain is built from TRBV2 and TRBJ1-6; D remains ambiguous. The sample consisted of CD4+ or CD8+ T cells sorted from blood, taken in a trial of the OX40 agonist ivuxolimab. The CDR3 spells CASRPGTGDSPLHF. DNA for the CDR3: TGTGCCAGCAGACCCGGAACGGGCGATTCACCCCTCCACTTT.